Listed below are T cell receptor beta chains from one sample, sequenced in a study of blood T cells in healthy people across ages. TCRdb redid the calling of the 5' RACE reads with MiXCR, one entry per CDR3 protein. The sample yields 1.5 million to 2 million distinct CDR3 sequences, under 30% seen once. Sequences were obtained from blood. These receptors came from a woman in her 30s in good health. CDR3s include the opening cysteine and the closing phenylalanine or tryptophan. Each record gives: clone size, CDR3 length, J gene, D gene, V gene, CDR3 protein, CDR3 DNA. The D gene is left open where the match is weak. Only part of the rows carry a size: once, few, many, or a class if the clone is expanded.

>many|15|TRBJ2-5|.|TRBV5-6
CASSLLVGLGETQYF
TGTGCCAGCAGCTTATTAGTCGGTCTGGGAGAGACCCAGTACTTC
>.|15|TRBJ2-7|.|TRBV12-3/TRBV12-4
CASSLAGGHSYEQYF
TGTGCCAGCAGTTTGGCCGGGGGCCACTCCTACGAGCAGTACTTC
>.|14|TRBJ2-1|TRBD2|TRBV7-3
CARSTSGRIDEQFF
TGTGCTAGATCAACCAGCGGGAGAATCGATGAGCAGTTCTTC
>.|15|TRBJ2-3|TRBD2|TRBV15
CATSPEAGGADTQYF
TGTGCCACCAGCCCGGAGGCGGGGGGCGCAGATACGCAGTATTTT
>.|14|TRBJ2-7|TRBD2|TRBV20-1
CSASGTRASYEQYF
TGCAGTGCTAGTGGGACTAGAGCTTCCTACGAGCAGTACTTC
>.|15|TRBJ2-7|.|TRBV18
CASSPGLENRYEQYF
TGTGCCAGCTCACCCGGGTTGGAGAATCGCTACGAGCAGTACTTC
>many|14|TRBJ2-5|.|TRBV7-2
CASSSVTREETQYF
TGTGCCAGCAGCTCCGTGACTCGGGAAGAGACCCAGTACTTC
>few|18|TRBJ2-1|TRBD2|TRBV18
CASSPGLAPSGSHNEQFF
TGTGCCAGCTCACCAGGACTAGCGCCGTCGGGGTCCCACAATGAGCAGTTCTTC
>many|12|TRBJ2-7|.|TRBV6-5
CATQIGSYEQYF
TGTGCCACCCAAATCGGTTCCTACGAGCAGTACTTC
>few|13|TRBJ1-2|TRBD1|TRBV18
CASSVGTEGGYTF
TGTGCCAGCTCCGTCGGGACAGAAGGCGGCTACACCTTC
>many|16|TRBJ2-5|TRBD2|TRBV10-3
CAISGVAGLGGETQYF
TGTGCCATCAGTGGGGTAGCGGGGTTAGGTGGAGAGACCCAGTACTTC
>.|18|TRBJ1-4|TRBD1|TRBV15
CATSRDVQGVATNEKLFF
TGTGCCACCAGCAGAGATGTACAGGGGGTGGCAACTAATGAAAAACTGTTTTTT
>many|14|TRBJ2-7|.|TRBV12-5
CASGFWTVTYEQYF
TGTGCTAGTGGTTTCTGGACGGTTACCTACGAGCAGTACTTC
>.|15|TRBJ1-6|.|TRBV2
CASSEDTGYNSPLHF
TGTGCCAGCAGTGAAGACACGGGCTATAATTCACCCCTCCACTTT
>many|17|TRBJ2-7|.|TRBV10-3
CAISESRAGPTAYEQYF
TGTGCCATCAGTGAGTCCCGCGCAGGACCTACGGCGTACGAGCAGTACTTC
>.|15|TRBJ2-3|.|TRBV20-1
CSARDSSSGGDTQYF
TGCAGTGCTAGAGATTCATCCAGCGGTGGGGATACGCAGTATTTT
>many|15|TRBJ2-7|TRBD2|TRBV28
CASSFSGGAFHEQYF
TGTGCCAGCAGTTTTAGCGGGGGGGCGTTCCACGAGCAGTACTTC
>few|16|TRBJ2-4|.|TRBV14
CASSQNSYLAKNIQYF
TGTGCCAGCAGCCAAAACTCCTACCTAGCCAAAAACATTCAGTACTTC
>many|12|TRBJ2-3|.|TRBV2
CASSVGLGTQYF
TGTGCCAGCAGTGTTGGGTTGGGTACGCAGTATTTT
>.|14|TRBJ2-1|TRBD2|TRBV12-3/TRBV12-4
CASSLAGGGHEQFF
TGTGCCAGCAGTCTAGCGGGAGGAGGACATGAGCAGTTCTTC
>few|16|TRBJ2-2|.|TRBV7-2
CASSLSGNTNTGELFF
TGTGCCAGCAGCTTATCGGGGAACACGAACACCGGGGAGCTGTTTTTT
>many|16|TRBJ2-7|.|TRBV15
CATSKGRGSGSYEQYF
TGTGCCACCAGCAAGGGCAGGGGCTCGGGCTCCTACGAGCAGTACTTC
>.|16|TRBJ2-7|TRBD1|TRBV7-9
CASSLALGQGNYEQYF
TGTGCCAGCAGCTTAGCCTTGGGACAGGGGAACTACGAGCAGTACTTC
>.|13|TRBJ2-1|.|TRBV24-1
CATSTGRSVEQFF
TGTGCCACCAGTACAGGCAGGTCGGTTGAGCAGTTCTTC
>few|13|TRBJ2-3|.|TRBV9
CASTPRETDTQYF
TGTGCCAGCACCCCAAGGGAGACAGATACGCAGTATTTT
>once|15|TRBJ1-3|.|TRBV5-5
CASRLDRYSGNTVYF
TGTGCCAGCAGGCTCGACAGATACTCTGGAAACACCGTATATTTT
>few|12|TRBJ2-3|.|TRBV20-1
CSSSPHGDTQYF
TGCAGTTCCAGCCCTCACGGAGATACGCAGTATTTT
>once|14|TRBJ1-5|.|TRBV19
CASSTGPSNQPQHF
TGTGCCAGTAGTACTGGGCCGAGCAATCAGCCCCAGCATTTT
>.|18|TRBJ2-3|TRBD2|TRBV12-3/TRBV12-4
CASSRPFLSGGQTDTQYF
TGTGCCAGCAGTCGACCCTTTCTTAGCGGGGGGCAGACAGATACGCAGTATTTT
>.|14|TRBJ2-2|.|TRBV20-1
CSARLLKTTGELFF
TGCAGTGCTCGCCTGCTGAAGACAACCGGGGAGCTGTTTTTT
>few|15|TRBJ2-3|.|TRBV20-1
CSACSGGRCTDTQYF
TGCAGTGCTTGCTCGGGGGGCCGTTGCACAGATACGCAGTATTTT
>few|13|TRBJ2-1|.|TRBV20-1
CSARARPTREQFF
TGCAGTGCTAGAGCGAGGCCGACGCGCGAGCAGTTCTTC
>.|13|TRBJ1-6|.|TRBV15
CATSRDVNSPLHF
TGTGCCACCAGCAGAGATGTGAATTCACCCCTCCACTTT
>.|14|TRBJ2-1|.|TRBV7-2
CASSAARWANEQFF
TGTGCCAGCAGCGCGGCTCGTTGGGCGAATGAGCAGTTCTTC
>many|14|TRBJ2-7|TRBD1|TRBV5-1
CASSTTGMISEQYF
TGCGCCAGCAGCACGACAGGGATGATCTCCGAGCAGTACTTC